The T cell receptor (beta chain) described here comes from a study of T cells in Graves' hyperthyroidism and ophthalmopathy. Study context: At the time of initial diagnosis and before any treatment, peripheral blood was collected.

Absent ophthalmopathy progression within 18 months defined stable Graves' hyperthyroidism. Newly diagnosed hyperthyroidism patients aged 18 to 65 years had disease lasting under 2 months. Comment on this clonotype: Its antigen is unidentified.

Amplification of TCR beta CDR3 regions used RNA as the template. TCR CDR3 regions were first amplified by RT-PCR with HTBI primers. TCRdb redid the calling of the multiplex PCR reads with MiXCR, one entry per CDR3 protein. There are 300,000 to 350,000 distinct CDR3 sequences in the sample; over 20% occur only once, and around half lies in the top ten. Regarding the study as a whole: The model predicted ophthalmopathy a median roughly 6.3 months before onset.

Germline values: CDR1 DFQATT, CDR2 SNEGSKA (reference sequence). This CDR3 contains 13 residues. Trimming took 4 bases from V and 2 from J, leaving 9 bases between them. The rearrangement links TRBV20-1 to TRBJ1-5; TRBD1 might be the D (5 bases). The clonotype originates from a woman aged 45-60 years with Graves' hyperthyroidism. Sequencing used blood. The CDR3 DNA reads TGCAGTGCTAAGGGGCAGGGCAATCAGCCCCAGCATTTT. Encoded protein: CSAKGQGNQPQHF.